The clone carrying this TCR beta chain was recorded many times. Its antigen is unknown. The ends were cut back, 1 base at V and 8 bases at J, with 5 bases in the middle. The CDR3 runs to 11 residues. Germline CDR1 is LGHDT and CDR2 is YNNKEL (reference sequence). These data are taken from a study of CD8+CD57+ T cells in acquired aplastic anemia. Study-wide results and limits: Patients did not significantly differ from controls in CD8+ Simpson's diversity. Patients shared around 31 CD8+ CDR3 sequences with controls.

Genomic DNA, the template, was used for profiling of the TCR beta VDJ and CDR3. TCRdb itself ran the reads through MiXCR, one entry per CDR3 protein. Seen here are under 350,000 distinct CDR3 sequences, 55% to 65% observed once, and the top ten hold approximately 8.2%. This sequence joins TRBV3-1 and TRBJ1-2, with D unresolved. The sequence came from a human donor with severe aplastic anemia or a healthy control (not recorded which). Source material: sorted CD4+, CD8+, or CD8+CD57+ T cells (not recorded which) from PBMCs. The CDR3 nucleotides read TGTGCCAGCAGCCAAGGGCCGGGCTACACCTTC. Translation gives CASSQGPGYTF.